This T cell receptor beta chain stems from a study of technical replicates of blood from a handful of donors. Assay: immunoSEQ multiplex PCR; the TCRdb copy retains only in-frame clones and omits some. The data hold approximately 97,000 clones, with approximately 96% observed a single time. Per the germline V gene, CDR1 is SNHLY and CDR2 is FYNNEI. The CDR3 has 13 amino acids. V was cut by 4 bases and J by 7 bases, with 11 bases left in between. The chain combines TRBV2 with TRBJ1-5; maybe TRBD1 (6 bases). What was sequenced was T cells isolated from PBMCs. The sequence was obtained from a human donor in good health. The CDR3 here is CASSGQARQPQHF. CDR3 DNA: TGTGCCAGCAGTGGACAGGCTAGGCAGCCCCAGCATTTT.